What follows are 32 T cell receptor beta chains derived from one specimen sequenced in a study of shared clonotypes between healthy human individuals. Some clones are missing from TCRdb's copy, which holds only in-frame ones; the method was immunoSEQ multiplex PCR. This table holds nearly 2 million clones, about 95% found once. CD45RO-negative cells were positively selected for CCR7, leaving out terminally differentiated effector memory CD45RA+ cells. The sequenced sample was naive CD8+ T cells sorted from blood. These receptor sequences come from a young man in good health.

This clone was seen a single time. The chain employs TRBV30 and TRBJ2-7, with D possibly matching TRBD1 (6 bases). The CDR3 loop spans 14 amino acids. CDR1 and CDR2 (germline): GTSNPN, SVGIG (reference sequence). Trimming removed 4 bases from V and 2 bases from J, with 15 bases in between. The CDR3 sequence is CAWNTYRETYEQYF. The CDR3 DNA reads TGTGCCTGGAATACCTACAGGGAGACCTACGAGCAGTACTTC. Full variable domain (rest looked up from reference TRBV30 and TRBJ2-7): SQTIHQWPATLVQPVGSPLSLECTVEGTSNPNLYWYRQAAGRGLQLLFYSVGIGQISSEVPQNLSASRPQDRQFILSSKKLLLSDSGFYLCAWNTYRETYEQYFGPGTRLTVT.

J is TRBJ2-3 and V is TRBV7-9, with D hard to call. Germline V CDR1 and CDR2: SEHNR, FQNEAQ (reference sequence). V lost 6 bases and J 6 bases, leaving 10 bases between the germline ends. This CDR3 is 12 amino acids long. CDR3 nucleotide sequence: TGTGCCAGCAGTTATATACGGGATACGCAGTATTTT. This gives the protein CASSYIRDTQYF.

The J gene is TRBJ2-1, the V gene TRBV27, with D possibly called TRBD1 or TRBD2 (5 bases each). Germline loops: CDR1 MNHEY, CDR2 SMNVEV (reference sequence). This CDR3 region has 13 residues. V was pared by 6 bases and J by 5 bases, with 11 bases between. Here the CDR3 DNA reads TGTGCCAGCAGAGGGGAGAGGGACAATGAGCAGTTCTTC. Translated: CASRGERDNEQFF.

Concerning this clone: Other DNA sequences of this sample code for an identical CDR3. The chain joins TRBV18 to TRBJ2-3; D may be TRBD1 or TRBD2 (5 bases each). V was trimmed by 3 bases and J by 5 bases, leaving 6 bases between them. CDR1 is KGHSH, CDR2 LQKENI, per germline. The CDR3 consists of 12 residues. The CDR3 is CASSPGGDTQYF. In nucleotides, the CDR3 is TGTGCCAGCTCACCTGGGGGAGATACGCAGTATTTT.

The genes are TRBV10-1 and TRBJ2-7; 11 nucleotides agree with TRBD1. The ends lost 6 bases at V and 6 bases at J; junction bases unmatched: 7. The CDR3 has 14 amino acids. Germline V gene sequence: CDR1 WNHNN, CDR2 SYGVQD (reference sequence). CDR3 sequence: CASSRPGQGVEQYF. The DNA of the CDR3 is TGCGCCAGCAGCCGGCCGGGACAGGGGGTCGAGCAGTACTTC.

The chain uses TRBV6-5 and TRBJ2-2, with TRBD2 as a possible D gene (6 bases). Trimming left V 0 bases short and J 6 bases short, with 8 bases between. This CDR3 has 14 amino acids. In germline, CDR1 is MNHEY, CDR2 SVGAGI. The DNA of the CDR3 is TGTGCCAGCAGTTACTCGGCTAGCGCCGGGGAGCTGTTTTTT. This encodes CASSYSASAGELFF.

CDR3 DNA: TGTGCCAGCAGTGAACCAGCGGGAGGGAGCTCCTACGAGCAGTACTTC. It translates to CASSEPAGGSSYEQYF. The gene calls are TRBV6-1 and TRBJ2-7; 10 bases match TRBD2. The trim removed 2 bases at V and 0 bases at J, leaving 4 bases unmatched. Germline CDR1 reads MNHNS; CDR2 reads SASEGT. This CDR3 region has 16 residues.

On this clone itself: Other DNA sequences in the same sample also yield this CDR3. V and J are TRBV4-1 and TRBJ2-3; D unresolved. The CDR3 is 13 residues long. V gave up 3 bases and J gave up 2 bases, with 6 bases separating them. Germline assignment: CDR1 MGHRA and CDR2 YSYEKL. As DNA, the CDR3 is TGCGCCAGCAGCCACCCGGACACAGATACGCAGTATTTT. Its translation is CASSHPDTDTQYF.

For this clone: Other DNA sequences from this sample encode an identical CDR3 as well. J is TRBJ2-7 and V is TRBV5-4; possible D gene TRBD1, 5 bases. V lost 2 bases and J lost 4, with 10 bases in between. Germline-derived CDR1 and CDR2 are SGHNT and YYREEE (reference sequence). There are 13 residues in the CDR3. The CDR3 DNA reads TGTGCCAGCAGCTTCCAGGGTTCTTACGAGCAGTACTTC. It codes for CASSFQGSYEQYF.

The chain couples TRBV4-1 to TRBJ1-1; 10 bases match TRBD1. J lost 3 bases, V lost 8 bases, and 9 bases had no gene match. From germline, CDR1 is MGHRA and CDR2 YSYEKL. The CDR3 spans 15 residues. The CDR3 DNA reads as TGCGCCAGCCGACTGCTGGGACAGGGGCACACTGAAGCTTTCTTT. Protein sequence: CASRLLGQGHTEAFF.

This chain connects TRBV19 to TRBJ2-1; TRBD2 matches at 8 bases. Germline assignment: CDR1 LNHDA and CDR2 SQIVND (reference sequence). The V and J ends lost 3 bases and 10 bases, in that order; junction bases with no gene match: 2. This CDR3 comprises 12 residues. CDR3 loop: CASSITGGEQFF. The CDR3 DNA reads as TGTGCCAGTAGTATTACGGGGGGGGAGCAGTTCTTC. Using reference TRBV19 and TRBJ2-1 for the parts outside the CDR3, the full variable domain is DGGITQSPKYLFRKEGQNVTLSCEQNLNHDAMYWYRQDPGQGLRLIYYSQIVNDFQKGDIAEGYSVSREKKESFPLTVTSAQKNPTAFYLCASSITGGEQFFGPGTRLTVL.

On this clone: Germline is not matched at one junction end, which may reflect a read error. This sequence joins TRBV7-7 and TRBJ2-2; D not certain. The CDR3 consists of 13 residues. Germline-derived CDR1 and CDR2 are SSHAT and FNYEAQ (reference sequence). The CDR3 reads CASSLAPTGELFF. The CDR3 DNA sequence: TGTGCTAGCAGCTTGGCTCCCACCGGGGAGCTGTTTTTT.

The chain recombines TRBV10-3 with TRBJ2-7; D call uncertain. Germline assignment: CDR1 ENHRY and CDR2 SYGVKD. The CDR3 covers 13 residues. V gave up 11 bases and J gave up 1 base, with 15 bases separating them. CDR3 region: CASRKDGSYEQYF. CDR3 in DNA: TGTGCCTCTCGAAAGGACGGGTCCTACGAGCAGTACTTC.

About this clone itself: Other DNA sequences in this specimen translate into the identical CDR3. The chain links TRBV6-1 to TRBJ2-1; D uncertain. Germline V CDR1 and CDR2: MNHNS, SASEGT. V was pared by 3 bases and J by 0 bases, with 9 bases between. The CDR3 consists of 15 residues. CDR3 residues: CASSEGPGSYNEQFF. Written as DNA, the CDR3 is TGTGCCAGCAGTGAGGGTCCGGGCTCCTACAATGAGCAGTTCTTC.

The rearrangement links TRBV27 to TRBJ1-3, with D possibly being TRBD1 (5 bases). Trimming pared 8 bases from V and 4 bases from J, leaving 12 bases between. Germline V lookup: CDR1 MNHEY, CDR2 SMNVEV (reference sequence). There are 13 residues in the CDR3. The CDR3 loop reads CASGTDWGNTIYF. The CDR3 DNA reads TGTGCCAGCGGGACCGACTGGGGAAACACCATATATTTT.

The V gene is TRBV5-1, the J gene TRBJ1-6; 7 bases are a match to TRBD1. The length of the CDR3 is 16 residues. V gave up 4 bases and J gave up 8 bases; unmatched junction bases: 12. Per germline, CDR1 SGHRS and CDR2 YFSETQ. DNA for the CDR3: TGCGCCAGCAGCCCTACTCCTGACAGGGCTGATTCACCCCTCCACTTT. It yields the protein CASSPTPDRADSPLHF.

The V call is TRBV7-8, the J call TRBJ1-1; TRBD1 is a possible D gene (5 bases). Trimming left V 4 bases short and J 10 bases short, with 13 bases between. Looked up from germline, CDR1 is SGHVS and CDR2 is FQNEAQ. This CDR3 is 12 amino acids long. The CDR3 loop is CASSYDRGRAFF. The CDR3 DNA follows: TGTGCCAGCAGCTATGACCGGGGGAGAGCTTTCTTT.

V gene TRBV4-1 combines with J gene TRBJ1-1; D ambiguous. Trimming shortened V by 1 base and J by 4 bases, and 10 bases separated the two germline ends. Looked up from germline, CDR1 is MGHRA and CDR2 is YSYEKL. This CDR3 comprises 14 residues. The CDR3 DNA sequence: TGCGCCAGCAGCCAAGGGGGAGCGAGCACTGAAGCTTTCTTT. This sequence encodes CASSQGGASTEAFF.

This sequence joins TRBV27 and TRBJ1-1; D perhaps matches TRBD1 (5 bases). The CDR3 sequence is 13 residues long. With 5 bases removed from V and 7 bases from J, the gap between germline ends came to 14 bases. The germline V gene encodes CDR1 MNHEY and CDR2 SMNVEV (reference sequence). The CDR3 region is CASSISATGEAFF. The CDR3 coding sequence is TGTGCCAGCAGTATCTCCGCCACAGGTGAAGCTTTCTTT.

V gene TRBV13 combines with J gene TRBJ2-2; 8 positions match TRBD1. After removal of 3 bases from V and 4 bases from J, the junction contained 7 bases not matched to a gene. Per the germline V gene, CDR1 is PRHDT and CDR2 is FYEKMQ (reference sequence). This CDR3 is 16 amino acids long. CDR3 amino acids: CASSFQGAQGTGELFF. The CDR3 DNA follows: TGTGCCAGCAGCTTCCAGGGGGCGCAGGGCACCGGGGAGCTGTTTTTT. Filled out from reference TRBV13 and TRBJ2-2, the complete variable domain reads AAGVIQSPRHLIKEKRETATLKCYPIPRHDTVYWYQQGPGQDPQFLISFYEKMQSDKGSIPDRFSAQQFSDYHSELNMSSLELGDSALYFCASSFQGAQGTGELFFGEGSRLTVL.

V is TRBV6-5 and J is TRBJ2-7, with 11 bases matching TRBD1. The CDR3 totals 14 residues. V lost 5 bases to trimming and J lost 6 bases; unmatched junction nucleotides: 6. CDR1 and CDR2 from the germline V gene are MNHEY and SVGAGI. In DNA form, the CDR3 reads TGTGCCAGCAGTCCTACCGGGACAGGGGGCGAGCAGTACTTC. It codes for CASSPTGTGGEQYF.

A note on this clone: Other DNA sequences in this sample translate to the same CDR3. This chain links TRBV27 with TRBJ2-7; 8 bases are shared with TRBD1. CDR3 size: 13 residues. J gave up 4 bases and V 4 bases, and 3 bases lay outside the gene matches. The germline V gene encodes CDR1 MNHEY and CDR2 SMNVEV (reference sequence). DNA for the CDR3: TGTGCCAGCAGTTCCGGACAGGGTTACGAGCAGTACTTC. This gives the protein CASSSGQGYEQYF.

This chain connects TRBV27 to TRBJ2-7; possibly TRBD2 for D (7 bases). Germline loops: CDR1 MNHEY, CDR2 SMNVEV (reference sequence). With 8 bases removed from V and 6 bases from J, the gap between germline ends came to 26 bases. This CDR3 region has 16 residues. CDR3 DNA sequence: TGTGCCAGCGGTCCAGCACCCCGGGAGGAAGGGGGCGAGCAGTACTTC. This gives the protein CASGPAPREEGGEQYF.

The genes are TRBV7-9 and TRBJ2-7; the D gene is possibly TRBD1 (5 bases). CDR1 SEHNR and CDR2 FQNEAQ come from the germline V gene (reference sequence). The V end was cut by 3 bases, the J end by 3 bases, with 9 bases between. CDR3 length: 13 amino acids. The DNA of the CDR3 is TGTGCCAGCAGCTTTGCAGGGCTCTACGAGCAGTACTTC. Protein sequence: CASSFAGLYEQYF.

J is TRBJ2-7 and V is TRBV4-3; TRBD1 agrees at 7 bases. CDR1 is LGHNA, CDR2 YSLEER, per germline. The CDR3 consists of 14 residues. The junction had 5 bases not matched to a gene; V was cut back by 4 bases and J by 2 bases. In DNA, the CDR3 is TGCGCCAGCAGCCCCGGGACAGCAGCCTACGAGCAGTACTTC. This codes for CASSPGTAAYEQYF.

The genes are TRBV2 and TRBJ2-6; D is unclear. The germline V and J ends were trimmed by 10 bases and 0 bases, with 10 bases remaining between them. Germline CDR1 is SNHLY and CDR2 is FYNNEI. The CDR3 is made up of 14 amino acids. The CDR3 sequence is CATTIHSGANVLTF. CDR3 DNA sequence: TGTGCCACCACCATACACTCTGGGGCCAACGTCCTGACTTTC.

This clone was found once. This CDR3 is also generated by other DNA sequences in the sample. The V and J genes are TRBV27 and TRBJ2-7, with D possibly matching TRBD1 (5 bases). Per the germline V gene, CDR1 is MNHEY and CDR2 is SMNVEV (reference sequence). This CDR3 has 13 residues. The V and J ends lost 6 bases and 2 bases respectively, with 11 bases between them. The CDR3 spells CASSFTGTYEQYF. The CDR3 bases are TGTGCCAGCAGCTTTACAGGAACCTACGAGCAGTACTTC.

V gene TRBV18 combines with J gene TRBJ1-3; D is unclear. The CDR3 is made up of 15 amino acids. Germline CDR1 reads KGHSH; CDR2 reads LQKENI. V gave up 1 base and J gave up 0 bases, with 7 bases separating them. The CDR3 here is CASSPQDFSGNTIYF. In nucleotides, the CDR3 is TGTGCCAGCTCACCACAGGACTTCTCTGGAAACACCATATATTTT.

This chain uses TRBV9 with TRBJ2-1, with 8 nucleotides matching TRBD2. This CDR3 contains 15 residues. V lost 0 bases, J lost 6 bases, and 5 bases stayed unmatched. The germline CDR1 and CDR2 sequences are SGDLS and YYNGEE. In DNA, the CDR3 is TGTGCCAGCAGCGTAGGCGGGGGGCCACCCAATGAGCAGTTCTTC. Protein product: CASSVGGGPPNEQFF.

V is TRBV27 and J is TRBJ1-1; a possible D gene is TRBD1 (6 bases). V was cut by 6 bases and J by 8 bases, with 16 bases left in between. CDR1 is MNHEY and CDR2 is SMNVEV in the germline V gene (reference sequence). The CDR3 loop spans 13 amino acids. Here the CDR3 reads CASRGTGFGEAFF. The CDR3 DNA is TGTGCCAGCAGGGGAACAGGGTTTGGGGAAGCTTTCTTT.

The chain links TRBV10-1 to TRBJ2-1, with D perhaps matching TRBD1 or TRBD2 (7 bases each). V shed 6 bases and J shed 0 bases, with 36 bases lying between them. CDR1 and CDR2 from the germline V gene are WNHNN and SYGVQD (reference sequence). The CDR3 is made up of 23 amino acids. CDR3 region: CASRYRTGSPPHQRDPSYNEQFF. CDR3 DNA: TGCGCCAGCAGGTACCGGACAGGTTCACCACCACATCAGCGGGATCCCTCCTACAATGAGCAGTTCTTC.

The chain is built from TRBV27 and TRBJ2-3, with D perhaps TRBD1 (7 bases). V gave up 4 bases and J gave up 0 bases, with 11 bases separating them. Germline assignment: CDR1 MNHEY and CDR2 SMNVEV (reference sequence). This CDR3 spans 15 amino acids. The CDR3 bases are TGTGCCAGCAGTTGGGGGGACAGTAGCACAGATACGCAGTATTTT. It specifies CASSWGDSSTDTQYF.